This T cell receptor beta chain was observed in a study of T cell responses to AZD1222 COVID-19 vaccine. Trimming shortened V by 6 bases and J by 7 bases, and 13 bases separated the two germline ends. CDR3 length equals 13 residues. Germline CDR1 SGDLS, CDR2 YYNGEE. The data were produced by immunoSEQ multiplex PCR, yet TCRdb's version contains in-frame clones alone and is incomplete. The sample holds around 80,000 clones, more than 85% seen once. With respect to this clone: Its matching antigen is unknown.

Overall study results and limits: CD4 TCRs associated with vaccination spanned spike, dominating at 160-218 and 743-854. Among spike-specific TCRs, nearly half reportedly target unmutated variant regions.

Sequenced material: peripheral blood, taken 28 days after the second AZD1222 dose. The TCR originated in an adult who received the AZD1222 COVID-19 vaccine. The chain links TRBV9 to TRBJ2-2; D remains unclear. The CDR3 coding sequence is TGTGCCAGCAACGTCGGAGTCGTCGGGGAGCTGTTTTTT. Translation: CASNVGVVGELFF.